A single sample is the source of the 21 T cell receptor beta chains below, sequenced in a study of T cell responses to AZD1222 COVID-19 vaccine. TCRdb's copy holds only in-frame clones and misses some; the assay was immunoSEQ multiplex PCR. The sample lists 95,000 to 150,000 clones; 92% were seen once. The material sequenced was peripheral blood, taken on day 0 of AZD1222 vaccination. The receptors come from an adult in good health.

The chain carries TRBV30 and TRBJ1-2; unclear D gene. V lost 0 bases to trimming and J lost 4 bases, with 12 bases between them. The germline V gene has CDR1 GTSNPN and CDR2 SVGIG (reference sequence). This CDR3 has 14 amino acids. The CDR3 bases are TGTGCCTGGAGTGTACGCAACAGCCTCTATGGCTACACCTTC. This codes for CAWSVRNSLYGYTF.

The chain has TRBV9 and TRBJ1-1, with D perhaps TRBD1 (6 bases). Trimming cost V 0 bases and J 8 bases, with 20 bases left between them. CDR3 length equals 16 residues. Germline values: CDR1 SGDLS, CDR2 YYNGEE. The CDR3 DNA is TGTGCCAGCAGCGTAGCTACCGCAGGGGCCCAAACGGAAGCTTTCTTT. It translates to CASSVATAGAQTEAFF. The variable domain in full, with the rest retrieved from reference TRBV9 and TRBJ1-1, is DSGVTQTPKHLITATGQRVTLRCSPRSGDLSVYWYQQSLDQGLQFLIQYYNGEERAKGNILERFSAQQFPDLHSELNLSSLELGDSALYFCASSVATAGAQTEAFFGQGTRLTVV.

The gene calls are TRBV7-2 and TRBJ1-1, with a weak D call TRBD1 (5 bases). Between the trimmed V and J ends, which lost 5 bases and 1 base, there was a span of 11 bases. Looked up from germline, CDR1 is SGHTA and CDR2 is FQGNSA. The CDR3 runs 14 residues. CDR3 in DNA: TGTGCCAGCAGCCCACGCAGGGCGAACACTGAAGCTTTCTTT. Protein: CASSPRRANTEAFF.

V is TRBV19 and J is TRBJ1-1; TRBD1 aligns across 10 bases. The junction had 8 bases not matched to a gene; V was cut back by 3 bases and J by 10 bases. CDR1 is LNHDA, CDR2 SQIVND, per germline (reference sequence). This CDR3 contains 14 residues. This CDR3 is CASSMGMGQGTAFF. In nucleotides, the CDR3 is TGTGCCAGTAGTATGGGAATGGGACAGGGGACAGCTTTCTTT. Full variable domain (remainder filled in from reference TRBV19 and TRBJ1-1): DGGITQSPKYLFRKEGQNVTLSCEQNLNHDAMYWYRQDPGQGLRLIYYSQIVNDFQKGDIAEGYSVSREKKESFPLTVTSAQKNPTAFYLCASSMGMGQGTAFFGQGTRLTVV.

This clone was seen once. The J gene is TRBJ1-6, the V gene TRBV6-1; possibly TRBD1 for D (5 bases). Trimming took 2 bases from V and 6 from J, leaving 14 bases between them. Germline CDR1 and CDR2: MNHNS and SASEGT. The CDR3 consists of 16 residues. CDR3 in amino acids: CASSEFSRDPNSPLHF. The CDR3 nucleotides read TGTGCCAGCAGTGAATTTAGCCGGGACCCTAATTCACCCCTCCACTTT.

This clone was observed a single time. The chain joins TRBV6-5 to TRBJ2-3, with D tentatively TRBD1 or TRBD2 (6 bases each). Per germline, CDR1 MNHEY and CDR2 SVGAGI. Trimming left V 6 bases short and J 10 bases short, with 17 bases between. The CDR3 has 13 residues. CDR3 protein: CASREGGPPPQYF. In DNA form, the CDR3 reads TGTGCCAGCAGGGAGGGGGGCCCGCCCCCGCAGTATTTT.

The chain recombines TRBV24-1 with TRBJ2-3; no reliable D call. The V end was cut by 5 bases, the J end by 3 bases, with 8 bases between. Germline V gene data show CDR1 as KGHDR and CDR2 as SFDVKD. The CDR3 runs to 13 residues. In DNA, the CDR3 is TGTGCCACCAGTGCAGTCGGTACAGATACGCAGTATTTT. It translates to CATSAVGTDTQYF.

This clone has just a few counts. The J gene is TRBJ1-6, the V gene TRBV10-3; D not certain. This CDR3 is built from 13 residues. Germline assignment: CDR1 ENHRY and CDR2 SYGVKD. The ends were cut back, 5 bases at V and 8 bases at J, with 10 bases in the middle. CDR3 protein: CAISQTGDSPLHF. The DNA of the CDR3 is TGTGCCATCAGTCAAACCGGGGATTCACCCCTCCACTTT.

The chain recombines TRBV30 with TRBJ1-3; no clear D gene. Trimming pared 1 base from V and 0 bases from J, leaving 10 bases between. This CDR3 spans 15 amino acids. CDR1 GTSNPN and CDR2 SVGIG come from the germline V gene (reference sequence). The CDR3 spells CAWSGGGFSGNTIYF. DNA for the CDR3: TGTGCCTGGAGTGGGGGTGGGTTCTCTGGAAACACCATATATTTT. Using reference TRBV30 and TRBJ1-3 for the parts outside the CDR3, the full variable domain is SQTIHQWPATLVQPVGSPLSLECTVEGTSNPNLYWYRQAAGRGLQLLFYSVGIGQISSEVPQNLSASRPQDRQFILSSKKLLLSDSGFYLCAWSGGGFSGNTIYFGEGSWLTVV.

This clone has a handful of counts. This chain connects TRBV27 to TRBJ1-6; D unresolved. Germline assignment: CDR1 MNHEY and CDR2 SMNVEV (reference sequence). The CDR3 covers 15 residues. The ends were cut back, 2 bases at V and 4 bases at J, with 9 bases in the middle. CDR3 region: CASSLGPVYNSPLHF. CDR3 bases: TGTGCCAGCAGTTTAGGGCCGGTTTATAATTCACCCCTCCACTTT.

The genes are TRBV2 and TRBJ1-3; 9 positions agree with TRBD1. The V gene end was trimmed by 6 bases and the J gene end by 4 bases; junction bases not matched to a gene: 1. CDR3 length: 13 residues. Germline V CDR1 and CDR2: SNHLY, FYNNEI. CDR3 region: CASSGTGGNTIYF. The CDR3 region has the DNA TGTGCCAGCAGCGGGACAGGGGGAAACACCATATATTTT. Full variable domain (remainder filled in from reference TRBV2 and TRBJ1-3): EPEVTQTPSHQVTQMGQEVILRCVPISNHLYFYWYRQILGQKVEFLVSFYNNEISEKSEIFDDQFSVERPDGSNFTLKIRSTKLEDSAMYFCASSGTGGNTIYFGEGSWLTVV.

The chain has TRBV6-5 and TRBJ1-2; the D is unclear. Trimming took 0 bases from V and 2 from J, leaving 10 bases between them. Germline CDR1 and CDR2: MNHEY and SVGAGI. This CDR3 spans 15 amino acids. The CDR3 sequence is CASSYSSPRNYGYTF. The CDR3 DNA reads TGTGCCAGCAGTTACTCGTCGCCACGAAACTATGGCTACACCTTC.

The chain is built from TRBV6-2 or TRBV6-3 and TRBJ1-6, with D possibly TRBD1 on 5 matching bases. The V end was cut by 5 bases, the J end by 7 bases, with 15 bases between. The CDR3 covers 15 residues. Germline V gives CDR1 MNHEY, CDR2 SVGEGT. CDR3 loop: CASSHPRGKNSPLHF. The CDR3 DNA reads as TGTGCCAGCAGTCACCCACGGGGGAAAAATTCACCCCTCCACTTT.

The gene calls are TRBV12-5 and TRBJ1-1; D unclear. V was pared by 3 bases and J by 4 bases, with 12 bases between. CDR1 and CDR2 from the germline V gene are LGHNT and FRNRAP. This CDR3 is 14 amino acids long. The CDR3 reads CASGLRSSGTEAFF. DNA for the CDR3: TGTGCTAGTGGTTTAAGGTCTTCCGGCACTGAAGCTTTCTTT. Full variable domain (rest looked up from reference TRBV12-5 and TRBJ1-1): DARVTQTPRHKVTEMGQEVTMRCQPILGHNTVFWYRQTMMQGLELLAYFRNRAPLDDSGMPKDRFSAEMPDATLATLKIQPSEPRDSAVYFCASGLRSSGTEAFFGQGTRLTVV.

The CDR3 loop is CAISEQHVSGNTIYF. CDR3 in DNA: TGTGCCATCAGTGAACAACACGTCTCTGGAAACACCATATATTTT. The chain links TRBV10-3 to TRBJ1-3, with D unresolved. The CDR3 loop spans 15 amino acids. Germline CDR1 is ENHRY and CDR2 is SYGVKD. Deletions cut 3 bases from V and 0 bases from J, with 9 bases between.

The J gene is TRBJ1-1, the V gene TRBV11-3; D is unresolved. The V end lost 5 bases, the J end lost 4 bases, and 8 bases lay between the germline ends. Germline V lookup: CDR1 SGHNT, CDR2 YENEEA. The CDR3 length is 12 residues. CDR3 coding DNA: TGTGCCAGCAGCCGGGCGGGCACTGAAGCTTTCTTT. Encoded protein: CASSRAGTEAFF.

The chain recombines TRBV5-1 with TRBJ1-2; D call uncertain. This CDR3 is 14 amino acids long. The V and J ends lost 0 bases and 8 bases respectively, with 14 bases between them. The V gene's germline CDR1 is SGHRS and CDR2 YFSETQ. CDR3 sequence: CASSLGQLDGGYTF. The CDR3 DNA sequence: TGCGCCAGCAGCTTGGGGCAGCTGGATGGCGGCTACACCTTC.

The CDR3 bases are TGTGCCAGCAGCTTAGACCCGGGTGGCGATGAGCAGTTCTTC. Protein: CASSLDPGGDEQFF. The chain has TRBV7-2 and TRBJ2-1; D uncertain. Germline V lookup: CDR1 SGHTA, CDR2 FQGNSA. This CDR3 has 14 residues. V lost 1 base to trimming and J lost 8 bases, with 12 bases between them.

The chain is built from TRBV3-1 (or the pseudogene TRBV3-2) and TRBJ2-1; 11 nucleotides align to TRBD1. Germline trimming cut 4 bases from V and 6 bases from J; bases unmatched to any gene: 5. The CDR3 consists of 15 residues. Germline values: CDR1 LGHDT, CDR2 YNNKEL (reference sequence). The CDR3, as DNA: TGTGCCAGCAGCCTTGGGACAGGGGGGGGCAATGAGCAGTTCTTC. Residues: CASSLGTGGGNEQFF.

The chain couples TRBV21-1 to TRBJ2-7; TRBD1 is taken as the D call from the table, unchecked against the DNA. TRBV21-1 is classified as a pseudogene. This CDR3 has 13 residues. CDR3 protein: CASREKGQDEQYV. For the CDR3, the DNA is TGTGCCAGCAGGGAGAAGGGACAGGACGAGCAGTACGTC.

The chain recombines TRBV7-9 with TRBJ1-6, with TRBD1 matching 10 bases. The germline V gene encodes CDR1 SEHNR and CDR2 FQNEAQ (reference sequence). The CDR3 is 15 amino acids. Germline trimming cut 5 bases from V and 8 bases from J; bases unmatched to any gene: 6. The CDR3 loop is CASSMRGTGDSPLHF. CDR3 nucleotides: TGTGCCAGCAGCATGAGGGGGACAGGGGATTCACCCCTCCACTTT.